Below, one T cell receptor beta chain is given with its context. Original processing methods: By means of reference gene primer amplification, nucleated cell counts were estimated. Assay used: immunoSEQ multiplex PCR; TCRdb lists only in-frame clones, some missing. Clone size and V and J calls were adopted from that table, with D and trimming inferred from the DNA. This table holds about 160,000 clones, about nine tenths found once. The record originates from a study of blood T cell repertoires in COVID-19. Study in general: COVID-19 samples, acute and convalescent, were from the United States, Italy and Spain. PBMCs, B-cell-depleted T cells, or T cells were the source of the cDNA or gDNA that made up the material.

The CDR3 consists of 12 residues. V was clipped by 4 bases and J by 2 bases, with 9 bases between them. CDR1 and CDR2 (germline): SQVTM, ANQGSEA. The rearrangement uses TRBV29-1 and TRBJ2-7; D possibly corresponds to TRBD2 (6 bases). This receptor was taken from a woman aged 55-70 years with active or convalescent COVID-19. Sequencing input: peripheral blood. CDR3 sequence reads: CSVVADTYEQYF. CDR3 nucleotide sequence: TGCAGCGTTGTAGCGGATACCTACGAGCAGTACTTC.